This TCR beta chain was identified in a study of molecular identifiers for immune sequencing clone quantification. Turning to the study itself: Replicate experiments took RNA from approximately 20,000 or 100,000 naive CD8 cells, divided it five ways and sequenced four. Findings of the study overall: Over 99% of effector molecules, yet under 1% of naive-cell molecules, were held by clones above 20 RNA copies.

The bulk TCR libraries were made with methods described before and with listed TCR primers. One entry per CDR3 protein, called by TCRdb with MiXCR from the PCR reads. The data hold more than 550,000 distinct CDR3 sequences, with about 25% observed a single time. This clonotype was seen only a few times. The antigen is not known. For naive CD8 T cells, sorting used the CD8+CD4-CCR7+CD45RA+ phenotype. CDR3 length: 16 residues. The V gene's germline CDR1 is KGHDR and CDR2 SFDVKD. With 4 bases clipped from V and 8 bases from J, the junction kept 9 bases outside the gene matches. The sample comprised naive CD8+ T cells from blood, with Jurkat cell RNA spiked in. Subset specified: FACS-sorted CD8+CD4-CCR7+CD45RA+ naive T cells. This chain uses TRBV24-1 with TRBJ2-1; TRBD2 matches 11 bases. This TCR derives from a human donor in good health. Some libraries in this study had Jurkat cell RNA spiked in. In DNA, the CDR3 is TGTGCCACCAGTGACCCTACTAGCGGGAGTCGGGATGAGCAGTTCTTC. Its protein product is CATSDPTSGSRDEQFF.